One sample yielded the 13 T cell receptor beta chains listed below, sequenced in a study of tumor and adjacent non-tumor tissue in lung cancer. This sample's RNA came from whole unsorted tissue. Distant lung tissue was collected more than 3 cm away from the tumor edge. Three rounds of nested PCR, following a modified ARM-PCR protocol, produced the TCRbeta library. TCRdb called the multiplex PCR reads again in MiXCR, with one record for every CDR3 protein. The table has about 80,000 distinct CDR3 sequences, roughly 80% seen once. Sequencing used distant non-tumor lung tissue. These receptors were taken from a man aged 60 to 75 with non-small cell lung cancer.

In the case of this clonotype: The junction and the germline gene differ at one end; a read error may be behind it. This chain links TRBV11-3 with TRBJ2-3, with D possibly being TRBD2 (7 bases). Germline V gene data show CDR1 as SGHNT and CDR2 as YENEEA. The CDR3 is 13 amino acids. In DNA form, the CDR3 reads TGTGCCAGCAGCTTTCGGGGGGCAAATACGCAGTATTTC. Translation gives CASSFRGANTQYF.

V and J are TRBV4-2 and TRBJ2-3; D gene uncertain. V lost 4 bases and J 0 bases, leaving 11 bases between the germline ends. CDR3 length: 15 amino acids. The germline CDR1 and CDR2 sequences are LGHNA and YNFKEQ. The CDR3 sequence: CASSPNFPSTDTQYF. CDR3 nucleotides: TGTGCCAGCAGCCCTAATTTTCCGAGCACAGATACGCAGTATTTT.

For this clonotype: A junction boundary mismatches the germline segment, possibly from a read error. The chain joins TRBV20-1 to TRBJ2-1; no firm D call. The length of the CDR3 is 12 residues. In germline, CDR1 is DFQATT, CDR2 SNEGSKA (reference sequence). The CDR3 nucleotides are TGCAGTGCGTCAGCAACCTACAATGAGCACTTCTTC. This gives the protein CSASATYNEHFF.

CDR3 sequence (DNA): TGTGCCAGCAGCTTAAACCAGATCGCCTCCTACGAGCAGTACTTC. Amino acid sequence: CASSLNQIASYEQYF. V usage is TRBV7-2 and J usage is TRBJ2-7; D is unclear. The germline V gene has CDR1 SGHTA and CDR2 FQGNSA. The ends were cut back, 2 bases at V and 0 bases at J, with 11 bases in the middle. The CDR3 length is 15 residues.

This clonotype was found once. One end of the junction varies from germline; a read error may be responsible. V is TRBV6-1 and J is TRBJ1-1; TRBD1 matches at 7 bases. The CDR3 contains 14 residues. From germline, CDR1 is MNHNS and CDR2 SASEGT. Written as DNA, the CDR3 is TGTGCCATCAGTGTAGACAGGGACGACACTGAAGCTTTCTTT. This encodes CAISVDRDDTEAFF.

This sequence joins TRBV11-1 and TRBJ2-3; unclear D gene. CDR1 is SGHAT, CDR2 FQDESV, per germline (reference sequence). V was trimmed by 9 bases and J by 7 bases, leaving 14 bases between them. The CDR3 is 12 amino acids. For the CDR3, the DNA is TGTGCCAGTAACTTATCGTACTATACGCAGTATTTT. It yields the protein CASNLSYYTQYF. The complete variable domain, with remaining parts taken from reference TRBV11-1 and TRBJ2-3, reads EAEVAQSPRYKITEKSQAVAFWCDPISGHATLYWYRQILGQGPELLVQFQDESVVDDSQLPKDRFSAERLKGVDSTLKIQPAELGDSAMYLCASNLSYYTQYFGPGTRLTVL.

This chain uses TRBV29-1 with TRBJ2-3; possible D gene TRBD1, 6 bases. CDR1 and CDR2 from the germline V gene are SQVTM and ANQGSEA. The CDR3 covers 13 residues. CDR3 loop: CNVEDRRGDTQYF. The CDR3, as DNA: TGCAATGTTGAAGATAGAAGGGGGGATACGCAGTATTTT.

This clonotype has just one count. No conserved phenylalanine or tryptophan ends this CDR3, so it is likely a read error. Because the CDR3's place on the DNA is in doubt, the DNA is left out and the CDR3 is given as listed by TCRdb. The CDR3 loop reads CASSAGRQGRGDTERFL. This chain uses TRBV5-4 with TRBJ1-1; whether TRBD1, the table's D call, matches the DNA was not checked. The germline CDR1 and CDR2 sequences are SGHNT and YYREEE (reference sequence). The CDR3 contains 17 residues when both ends are counted.

This clonotype is a singleton in its sample. The genes are TRBV20-1 and TRBJ2-5, with TRBD2 matching 10 bases. Germline CDR1 DFQATT, CDR2 SNEGSKA (reference sequence). This CDR3 spans 13 amino acids. DNA for the CDR3: TGCGGTACTGCCCTAGCGGGGGAAGAGACCCAGTACTTC. Its translation is CGTALAGEETQYF.

Note on this clonotype: One junction end disagrees with the germline gene, perhaps due to a read error. The chain links TRBV12-3 or TRBV12-4 to TRBJ2-7; the D gene could be TRBD1 or TRBD2 (5 bases each). The CDR3 has 12 residues. In nucleotides, the CDR3 is TGTGCCAGCAATTTCCGGGGCTACGATCAGTACTTC. Protein sequence: CASNFRGYDQYF.

With respect to this clonotype: Because the CDR3 is missing its conserved closing phenylalanine or tryptophan, this is likely a read error. The genes are TRBV11-2 and TRBJ2-5; tentatively, D is TRBD1 (6 bases). Trimming took off 4 bases at V and 5 bases at J, with 20 bases between the two ends. CDR1 is SGHAT, CDR2 FQNNGV, per germline. The CDR3 covers 16 residues. The CDR3 region has the DNA TGTGCCAGCAGCTCCACAATGTGGGGGCCAATGGAGACCCAGTACTTA. Amino acids: CASSSTMWGPMETQYL.

As to this clonotype: Mismatch with germline at one junction end may stem from a read error. V usage is TRBV6-1 and J usage is TRBJ2-1; 9 bases map to TRBD1. The germline V gene has CDR1 MNHNS and CDR2 SASEGT. This CDR3 is built from 15 residues. The CDR3 nucleotides are TGTGCCAGCAGTGGGCAGACAGGGGGTAACAATGAGCAATTCTTC. This translates into CASSGQTGGNNEQFF.

The chain uses TRBV29-1 and TRBJ2-3, with D hard to call. Germline loops: CDR1 SQVTM, CDR2 ANQGSEA. The CDR3 runs to 10 residues. The CDR3 coding sequence is TGCTGCCTTGGGCCAGATACGCAGTATTTT. This gives the protein CCLGPDTQYF.